A selection of T cell receptor beta chains follows, all from one sample in a study of identical twins. TCRdb ran MiXCR on the 5' RACE reads and lists one entry per CDR3 protein. The sample has around 1.7 million distinct CDR3 sequences, more than 30% seen once. Sequenced material: cord blood. The receptor set was obtained from a newborn girl in good health. The CDR3 runs from the conserved cysteine through the conserved F or W. The D gene is left open where the match is weak. Clone size is not always given. Where it is, it says once, few, many or a class for expanded clones.

j_gene: TRBJ2-5
d_gene: .
v_gene: TRBV27
len: 15
abundance: .
CDR3nt: TGTGCCAGCCCTTCCGCTGGGGGTCGCTCGGAGACCCAGTACTTC
CDR3aa: CASPSAGGRSETQYF

j_gene: TRBJ2-7
d_gene: TRBD1
v_gene: TRBV3-1
len: 16
abundance: .
CDR3nt: TGTGCCAGCAGCCAAGAAATGACAGGGGGCTCATACGAGCAGTACTTC
CDR3aa: CASSQEMTGGSYEQYF

j_gene: TRBJ2-1
d_gene: .
v_gene: TRBV7-2
len: 17
abundance: .
CDR3nt: TGTGCCAGCGGCTTAGTCCCCTCCGGGGGCCCCTACAATGAGCAGTTCTTC
CDR3aa: CASGLVPSGGPYNEQFF

j_gene: TRBJ2-3
d_gene: .
v_gene: TRBV30
len: 12
abundance: few
CDR3nt: TGTGCCTTACAGGGAAGGGCAGATACGCAGTATTTT
CDR3aa: CALQGRADTQYF

j_gene: TRBJ1-2
d_gene: .
v_gene: TRBV4-1
len: 14
abundance: few
CDR3nt: TGCGCCAGCAGCCCGACGCGGGACGGGTATGGCTACACCTTC
CDR3aa: CASSPTRDGYGYTF

j_gene: TRBJ1-2
d_gene: .
v_gene: TRBV3-1
len: 14
abundance: many
CDR3nt: TGTGCCAGCAGCCAAGACCCTTCTGGACAGGGCTACACCTTC
CDR3aa: CASSQDPSGQGYTF

j_gene: TRBJ2-7
d_gene: TRBD2
v_gene: TRBV11-2
len: 16
abundance: .
CDR3nt: TGTGCCAGCAGCCCAGAAGGTAGCGGGATGGTATACGAGCAGTACTTC
CDR3aa: CASSPEGSGMVYEQYF

j_gene: TRBJ2-1
d_gene: TRBD2
v_gene: TRBV4-1
len: 18
abundance: .
CDR3nt: TGCGCCAGCAGCCAGGCACTAGCGGGAGTAATTTCCTACAATGAGCAGTTCTTC
CDR3aa: CASSQALAGVISYNEQFF

j_gene: TRBJ1-6
d_gene: .
v_gene: TRBV4-2
len: 14
abundance: few
CDR3nt: TGTGCCAGCAGCCATAAAGAGGATAATTCACCCCTCCACTTT
CDR3aa: CASSHKEDNSPLHF

j_gene: TRBJ2-3
d_gene: TRBD1
v_gene: TRBV27
len: 12
abundance: .
CDR3nt: TGCCCCTGCGGACAGGAGAGGAATACGCACTATTTT
CDR3aa: CPCGQERNTHYF

j_gene: TRBJ1-6
d_gene: TRBD1
v_gene: TRBV25-1
len: 15
abundance: .
CDR3nt: TGTGCCAGCAGTCAGGGGGGCTTAAATAATTCACCCCTCCACTTT
CDR3aa: CASSQGGLNNSPLHF

j_gene: TRBJ2-7
d_gene: TRBD2
v_gene: TRBV4-1
len: 15
abundance: .
CDR3nt: TGCGCCAGCAGTCACTCCGGGACTAGTAACTACGAGCAGTACTTC
CDR3aa: CASSHSGTSNYEQYF

j_gene: TRBJ2-7
d_gene: .
v_gene: TRBV24-1
len: 16
abundance: .
CDR3nt: TGTGCCACCAGTGATCCGACCAGGACAGAGCCCTACGAGCAGTACTTC
CDR3aa: CATSDPTRTEPYEQYF

j_gene: TRBJ2-3
d_gene: .
v_gene: TRBV6-5
len: 15
abundance: many
CDR3nt: TGTGCCAGCAGTTACAGGCTTCCTCTCACAGATACGCAGTATTTT
CDR3aa: CASSYRLPLTDTQYF

j_gene: TRBJ2-7
d_gene: .
v_gene: TRBV6-2/TRBV6-3
len: 17
abundance: .
CDR3nt: TGTGCCAGCAGTTACTCGAGGGGGGTCCGGAGCTCCTACGAGCAGTACTTC
CDR3aa: CASSYSRGVRSSYEQYF

j_gene: TRBJ1-2
d_gene: .
v_gene: TRBV20-1
len: 13
abundance: .
CDR3nt: TGCAGTGCTAGAGATCGGGTTGCAGTTGGCTGCACCTTC
CDR3aa: CSARDRVAVGCTF

j_gene: TRBJ2-7
d_gene: TRBD1
v_gene: TRBV29-1
len: 12
abundance: .
CDR3nt: TGCAGCACACAGGGGGCGGCCTACGAGCAGTACTTC
CDR3aa: CSTQGAAYEQYF

j_gene: TRBJ2-1
d_gene: .
v_gene: TRBV28
len: 12
abundance: .
CDR3nt: TGTGCCAGCAGATCTAATGGGAATGAGCAGTTCTTC
CDR3aa: CASRSNGNEQFF

j_gene: TRBJ2-5
d_gene: TRBD2
v_gene: TRBV9
len: 15
abundance: once
CDR3nt: TGTGCCAGCAGCGTAGGAACTAGCGGCCCGAGAATTCAGTACTTC
CDR3aa: CASSVGTSGPRIQYF

j_gene: TRBJ2-7
d_gene: .
v_gene: TRBV5-1
len: 17
abundance: few
CDR3nt: TGCGCCAGCAGCTTGGATAGGTTCTACCAAAGAGGCTACGAGCAGTACTTC
CDR3aa: CASSLDRFYQRGYEQYF

j_gene: TRBJ2-3
d_gene: .
v_gene: TRBV2
len: 13
abundance: .
CDR3nt: TGTGCCAGCGATAGGGAACACACAGATACGCAGTATTTT
CDR3aa: CASDREHTDTQYF

j_gene: TRBJ2-3
d_gene: TRBD1
v_gene: TRBV5-1
len: 15
abundance: few
CDR3nt: TGCGCCAGCAGCTTGGACCCAGGGGGCGCAGATACGCAGTATTTT
CDR3aa: CASSLDPGGADTQYF

j_gene: TRBJ1-1
d_gene: .
v_gene: TRBV28
len: 13
abundance: .
CDR3nt: TGTGCCAGCAGTTTCCAGTGGATCACTGAAGCTTTCTTT
CDR3aa: CASSFQWITEAFF

j_gene: TRBJ1-2
d_gene: .
v_gene: TRBV20-1
len: 12
abundance: few
CDR3nt: TGCAGTGCTAGCCCGGGACTGGATGGCTACACCTTC
CDR3aa: CSASPGLDGYTF

j_gene: TRBJ2-1
d_gene: TRBD2
v_gene: TRBV6-1
len: 16
abundance: .
CDR3nt: TGTGCCAGCAGTGAACCACGGGCGGGGGGGCGTAATGAGCAGTTCTTC
CDR3aa: CASSEPRAGGRNEQFF

j_gene: TRBJ2-1
d_gene: .
v_gene: TRBV13
len: 13
abundance: many
CDR3nt: TGTGCCAGCAGCTTACTGGACTACAATGAGCAGTTCTTC
CDR3aa: CASSLLDYNEQFF

j_gene: TRBJ2-7
d_gene: TRBD2
v_gene: TRBV10-3
len: 16
abundance: few
CDR3nt: TGTGCCATCAGTGAGTGGGCTAGCGGGAGTACCAGGGAGCAGTACTTC
CDR3aa: CAISEWASGSTREQYF

j_gene: TRBJ2-1
d_gene: TRBD2
v_gene: TRBV11-2
len: 19
abundance: .
CDR3nt: TGTGCCAGCAGCGAGAAGACTAGCGGGGGCTTCCGCTCCTACAATGAGCAGTTCTTC
CDR3aa: CASSEKTSGGFRSYNEQFF

j_gene: TRBJ1-2
d_gene: TRBD1
v_gene: TRBV24-1
len: 18
abundance: .
CDR3nt: TGTGCCACCAGTAGCGCAGGGACAATGGGGGACAGATGGTATGGCTACACCTTC
CDR3aa: CATSSAGTMGDRWYGYTF

j_gene: TRBJ1-2
d_gene: TRBD1
v_gene: TRBV29-1
len: 14
abundance: few
CDR3nt: TGCAGCGTTTTAGGACAGGGGCTAAGAAATGGCTACACCTTC
CDR3aa: CSVLGQGLRNGYTF

j_gene: TRBJ2-7
d_gene: TRBD1
v_gene: TRBV13
len: 15
abundance: .
CDR3nt: TGTGCCAGCAGCCACCGGACAGGGGAAAGCTACGAGCAGTACTTC
CDR3aa: CASSHRTGESYEQYF

j_gene: TRBJ2-7
d_gene: TRBD1
v_gene: TRBV18
len: 18
abundance: .
CDR3nt: TGTGCCAGCTCACCAAAGGGCCAGGGACAGGAACTCTCCTACGAGCAGTACTTC
CDR3aa: CASSPKGQGQELSYEQYF

j_gene: TRBJ1-1
d_gene: TRBD1
v_gene: TRBV30
len: 14
abundance: .
CDR3nt: TGTGCCTGGAGTAAAGGACAGGGTGGCACTGAAGCTTTCTTT
CDR3aa: CAWSKGQGGTEAFF

j_gene: TRBJ2-5
d_gene: .
v_gene: TRBV18
len: 14
abundance: few
CDR3nt: TGTGCCAGCTCACCATGGGTTTTCGAAGAGACCCAGTACTTC
CDR3aa: CASSPWVFEETQYF

j_gene: TRBJ2-5
d_gene: TRBD1
v_gene: TRBV2
len: 15
abundance: .
CDR3nt: TGTGCCAGCAGTGCTGACAGGGGGTTACAAGAGACCCAGTACTTC
CDR3aa: CASSADRGLQETQYF

j_gene: TRBJ2-7
d_gene: .
v_gene: TRBV20-1
len: 12
abundance: .
CDR3nt: TGCAGTGCATTCCGGACTGACTACGAGCAGTACTTC
CDR3aa: CSAFRTDYEQYF

j_gene: TRBJ2-1
d_gene: .
v_gene: TRBV14
len: 15
abundance: few
CDR3nt: TGTGCCAGCAGCCAAGATCGACGGTCCTACAATGAGCAGTTCTTC
CDR3aa: CASSQDRRSYNEQFF

j_gene: TRBJ2-7
d_gene: .
v_gene: TRBV6-2/TRBV6-3
len: 14
abundance: few
CDR3nt: TGTGCCAGCAGTTCCCCCGAGAGCTCCTACGAGCAGTACTTC
CDR3aa: CASSSPESSYEQYF

j_gene: TRBJ2-7
d_gene: .
v_gene: TRBV7-2
len: 14
abundance: .
CDR3nt: TGTGCCAGCAGCTTAATCGGACAGAACCACGAGCAGTACTTC
CDR3aa: CASSLIGQNHEQYF

j_gene: TRBJ1-2
d_gene: .
v_gene: TRBV6-1
len: 14
abundance: .
CDR3nt: TGTGCCAGCAGTTCCCATGGCAGGGCTGATGGCTACACCTTC
CDR3aa: CASSSHGRADGYTF

j_gene: TRBJ2-1
d_gene: .
v_gene: TRBV6-5
len: 15
abundance: .
CDR3nt: TGTGCCAGCAGTTACCTGAGACGGGAGCACAATGAGCAGTTCTTC
CDR3aa: CASSYLRREHNEQFF

j_gene: TRBJ1-6
d_gene: .
v_gene: TRBV13
len: 13
abundance: .
CDR3nt: TGTGCCAGCAGCCAAGCCTCCAGCCCCTTTGCCCACTTT
CDR3aa: CASSQASSPFAHF

j_gene: TRBJ1-2
d_gene: .
v_gene: TRBV18
len: 15
abundance: .
CDR3nt: TGTGCCAGCTCACCAAGAAAGGACAGTCCTTATGGCTACACCTTC
CDR3aa: CASSPRKDSPYGYTF

j_gene: TRBJ1-1
d_gene: TRBD1
v_gene: TRBV20-1
len: 12
abundance: .
CDR3nt: TGCAGTGCTCCCCCGGACAGGGGTCTAACTTTCTTT
CDR3aa: CSAPPDRGLTFF

j_gene: TRBJ2-2
d_gene: .
v_gene: TRBV5-6
len: 16
abundance: .
CDR3nt: TGTGCCAGCAGCTTCGGGACCCAAGCGAACACCGGGGAGCTGTTTTTT
CDR3aa: CASSFGTQANTGELFF

j_gene: TRBJ2-7
d_gene: .
v_gene: TRBV2
len: 16
abundance: many
CDR3nt: TGTGCCAGCGGTATTTCGGACAGTATGCCAGTATACGAGCAGTACTTC
CDR3aa: CASGISDSMPVYEQYF

j_gene: TRBJ2-1
d_gene: .
v_gene: TRBV5-5
len: 16
abundance: .
CDR3nt: TGTGCCAGCAGCTTGTTGGCGTGGGGTGGCTACAATGAGCGGTTCTTC
CDR3aa: CASSLLAWGGYNERFF

j_gene: TRBJ2-5
d_gene: TRBD2
v_gene: TRBV7-2
len: 15
abundance: few
CDR3nt: TGTGCCAGCAGCGCAAAAGTAGCGGGACAAGAGACCCAGTACTTC
CDR3aa: CASSAKVAGQETQYF

j_gene: TRBJ1-1
d_gene: .
v_gene: TRBV6-5
len: 12
abundance: .
CDR3nt: TGTGCCAGCACGGGGCCTACGACTGAAGCTTTCTTT
CDR3aa: CASTGPTTEAFF

j_gene: TRBJ1-1
d_gene: TRBD1
v_gene: TRBV3-1
len: 15
abundance: few
CDR3nt: TGTGCCAGCAGCCAAGCTGCAGGGGGAAACACTGAAGCTTTCTTT
CDR3aa: CASSQAAGGNTEAFF

j_gene: TRBJ2-7
d_gene: .
v_gene: TRBV5-1
len: 16
abundance: few
CDR3nt: TGCGCCAGCAGCTTCGGGGGCGCGGCAAACTCCTACGAGCAGTACTTC
CDR3aa: CASSFGGAANSYEQYF

j_gene: TRBJ1-2
d_gene: .
v_gene: TRBV4-1
len: 16
abundance: .
CDR3nt: TGCGCCAGCAACCAATCGCTGGATTCCGGGTACGAGGGCTACACCTTC
CDR3aa: CASNQSLDSGYEGYTF

j_gene: TRBJ2-5
d_gene: .
v_gene: TRBV28
len: 13
abundance: few
CDR3nt: TGTGCCAGCAGAAATTGGGGGGAAGAGACCCAGTACTTC
CDR3aa: CASRNWGEETQYF

j_gene: TRBJ2-5
d_gene: .
v_gene: TRBV11-2
len: 11
abundance: few
CDR3nt: TGTGCCAGCAGCTTCTACGGGACCCAGTACTTC
CDR3aa: CASSFYGTQYF

j_gene: TRBJ1-5
d_gene: TRBD1
v_gene: TRBV20-1
len: 17
abundance: few
CDR3nt: TGCAGTGCTAGTGGGGACAGTGGGGTGATTGGCAATCAGCCCCAGCATTTT
CDR3aa: CSASGDSGVIGNQPQHF

j_gene: TRBJ2-7
d_gene: .
v_gene: TRBV29-1
len: 14
abundance: .
CDR3nt: TGCAGCGCCGGCGGGGGCTACCTGGTTAATGAGCAGTACTTC
CDR3aa: CSAGGGYLVNEQYF

j_gene: TRBJ2-1
d_gene: TRBD2
v_gene: TRBV6-2/TRBV6-3
len: 16
abundance: few
CDR3nt: TGTGCCAGTCAACTAGCGGGGGGGCACTCCTACAATGAGCAGTTCTTC
CDR3aa: CASQLAGGHSYNEQFF